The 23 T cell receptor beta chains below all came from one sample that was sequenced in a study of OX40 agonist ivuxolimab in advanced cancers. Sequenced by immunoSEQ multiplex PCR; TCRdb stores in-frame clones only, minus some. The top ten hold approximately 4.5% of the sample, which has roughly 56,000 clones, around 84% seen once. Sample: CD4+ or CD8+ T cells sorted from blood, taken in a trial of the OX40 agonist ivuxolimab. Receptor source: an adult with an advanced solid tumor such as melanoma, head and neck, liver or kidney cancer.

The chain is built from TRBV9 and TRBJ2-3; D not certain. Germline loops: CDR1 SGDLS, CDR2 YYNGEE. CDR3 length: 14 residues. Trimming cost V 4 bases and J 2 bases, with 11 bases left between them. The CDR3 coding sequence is TGTGCCAGCAGCCCCCGCCTGACCACAGATACGCAGTATTTT. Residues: CASSPRLTTDTQYF.

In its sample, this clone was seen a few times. The CDR3 region is CATQREGLADTQYF. CDR3 nucleotides: TGTGCCACCCAGCGGGAGGGCCTGGCAGATACGCAGTATTTT. The rearrangement links TRBV6-1 to TRBJ2-3; 10 bases map to TRBD2. The CDR3 has 14 residues. Per the germline V gene, CDR1 is MNHNS and CDR2 is SASEGT. V was pared by 10 bases and J by 4 bases, with 8 bases of the junction left unmatched.

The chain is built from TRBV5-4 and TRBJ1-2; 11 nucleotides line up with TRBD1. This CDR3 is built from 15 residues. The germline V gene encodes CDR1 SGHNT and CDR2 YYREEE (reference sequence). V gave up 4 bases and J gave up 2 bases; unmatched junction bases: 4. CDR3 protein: CASSPGDRGNYGYTF. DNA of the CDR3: TGTGCCAGCAGCCCAGGGGACAGGGGGAACTATGGCTACACCTTC.

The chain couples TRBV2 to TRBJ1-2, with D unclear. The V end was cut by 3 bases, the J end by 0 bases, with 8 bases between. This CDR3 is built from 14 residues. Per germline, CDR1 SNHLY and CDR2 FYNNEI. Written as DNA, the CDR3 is TGTGCCAGCAGTGATGAGGCAGCTAACTATGGCTACACCTTC. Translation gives CASSDEAANYGYTF.

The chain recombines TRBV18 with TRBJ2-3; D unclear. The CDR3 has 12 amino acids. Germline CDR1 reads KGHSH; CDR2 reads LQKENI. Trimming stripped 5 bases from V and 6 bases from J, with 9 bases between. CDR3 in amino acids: CASSSTGDTQYF. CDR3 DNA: TGTGCCAGCTCATCAACTGGGGATACGCAGTATTTT.

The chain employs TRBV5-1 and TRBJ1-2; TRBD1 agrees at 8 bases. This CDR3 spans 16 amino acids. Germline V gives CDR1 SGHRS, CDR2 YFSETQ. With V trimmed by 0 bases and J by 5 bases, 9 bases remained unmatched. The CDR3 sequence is CASSLATGASPYGYTF. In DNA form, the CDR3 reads TGCGCCAGCAGCTTGGCGACAGGGGCTAGTCCTTATGGCTACACCTTC.

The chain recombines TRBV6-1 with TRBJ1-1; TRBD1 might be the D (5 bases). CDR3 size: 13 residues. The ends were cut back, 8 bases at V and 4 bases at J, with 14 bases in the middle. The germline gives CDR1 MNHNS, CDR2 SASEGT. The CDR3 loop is CASRYGTGTEAFF. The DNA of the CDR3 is TGTGCCAGCCGCTACGGGACGGGCACTGAAGCTTTCTTT.

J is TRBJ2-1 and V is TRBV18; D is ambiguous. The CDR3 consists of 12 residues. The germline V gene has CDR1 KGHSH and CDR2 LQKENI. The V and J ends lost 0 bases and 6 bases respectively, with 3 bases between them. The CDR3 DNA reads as TGTGCCAGCTCACCACCTGGCAATGAGCAGTTCTTC. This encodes CASSPPGNEQFF. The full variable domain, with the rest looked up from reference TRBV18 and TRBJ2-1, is NAGVMQNPRHLVRRRGQEARLRCSPMKGHSHVYWYRQLPEEGLKFMVYLQKENIIDESGMPKERFSAEFPKEGPSILRIQQVVRGDSAAYFCASSPPGNEQFFGPGTRLTVL.

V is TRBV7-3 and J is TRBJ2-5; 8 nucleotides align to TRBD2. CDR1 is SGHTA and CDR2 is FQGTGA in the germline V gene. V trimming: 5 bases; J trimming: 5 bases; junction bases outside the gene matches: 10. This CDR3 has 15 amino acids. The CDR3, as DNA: TGTGCCAGCAGCCGGACCGGGGGGGACGGGGAGACCCAGTACTTC. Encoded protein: CASSRTGGDGETQYF.

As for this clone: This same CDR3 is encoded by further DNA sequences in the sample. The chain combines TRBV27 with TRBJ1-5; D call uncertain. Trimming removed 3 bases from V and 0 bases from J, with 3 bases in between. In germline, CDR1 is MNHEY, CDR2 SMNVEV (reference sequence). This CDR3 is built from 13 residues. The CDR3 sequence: CASSFYSNQPQHF. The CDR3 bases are TGTGCCAGCAGTTTTTATAGCAATCAGCCCCAGCATTTT.

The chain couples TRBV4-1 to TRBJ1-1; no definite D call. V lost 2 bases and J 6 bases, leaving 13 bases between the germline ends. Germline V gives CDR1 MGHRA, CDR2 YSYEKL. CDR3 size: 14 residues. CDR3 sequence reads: CASSQNGERAEAFF. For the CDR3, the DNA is TGCGCCAGCAGCCAAAATGGGGAACGGGCTGAAGCTTTCTTT.

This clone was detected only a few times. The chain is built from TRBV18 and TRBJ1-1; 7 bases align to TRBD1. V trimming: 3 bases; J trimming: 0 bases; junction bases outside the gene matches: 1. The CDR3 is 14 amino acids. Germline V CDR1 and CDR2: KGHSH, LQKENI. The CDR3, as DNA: TGTGCCAGCTCACCGGGACAGCTGAACACTGAAGCTTTCTTT. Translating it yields CASSPGQLNTEAFF.

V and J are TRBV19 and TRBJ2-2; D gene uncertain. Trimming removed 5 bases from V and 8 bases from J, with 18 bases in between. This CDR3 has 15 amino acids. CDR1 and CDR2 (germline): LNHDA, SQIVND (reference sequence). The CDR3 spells CASSPGGPPWGELFF. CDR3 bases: TGTGCCAGTAGTCCCGGTGGGCCGCCATGGGGGGAGCTGTTTTTT.

The CDR3 region is CASSFLAGEQETQYF. In DNA form, the CDR3 reads TGTGCCAGCAGCTTTCTCGCGGGGGAACAAGAGACCCAGTACTTC. V gene TRBV11-2 combines with J gene TRBJ2-5; 7 nucleotides match TRBD2. Germline V gives CDR1 SGHAT, CDR2 FQNNGV. There are 15 residues in the CDR3. V was pared by 3 bases and J by 2 bases, with 6 bases of the junction left unmatched.

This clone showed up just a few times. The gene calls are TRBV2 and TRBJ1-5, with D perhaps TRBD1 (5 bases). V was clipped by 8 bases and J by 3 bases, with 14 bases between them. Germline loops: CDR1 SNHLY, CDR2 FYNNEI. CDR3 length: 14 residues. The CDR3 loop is CASARDRDNQPQHF. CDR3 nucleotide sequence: TGTGCCAGCGCCCGCGACAGAGACAATCAGCCCCAGCATTTT. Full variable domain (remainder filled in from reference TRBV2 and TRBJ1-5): EPEVTQTPSHQVTQMGQEVILRCVPISNHLYFYWYRQILGQKVEFLVSFYNNEISEKSEIFDDQFSVERPDGSNFTLKIRSTKLEDSAMYFCASARDRDNQPQHFGDGTRLSIL.

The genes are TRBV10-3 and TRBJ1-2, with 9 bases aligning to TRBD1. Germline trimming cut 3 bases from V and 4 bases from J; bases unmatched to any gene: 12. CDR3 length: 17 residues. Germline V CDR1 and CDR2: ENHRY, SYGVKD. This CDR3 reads CAISDQTGGAKTYGYTF. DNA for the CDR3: TGTGCCATCAGTGATCAGACAGGGGGTGCCAAAACCTATGGCTACACCTTC.

CDR3 residues: CAISEIRGAYNEQFF. Here the CDR3 DNA reads TGTGCCATCAGTGAGATACGGGGGGCGTACAATGAGCAGTTCTTC. The chain carries TRBV10-3 and TRBJ2-1; a weak D match, TRBD2 (7 bases). This CDR3 contains 15 residues. Germline V CDR1 and CDR2: ENHRY, SYGVKD. The V gene lost 2 bases and the J gene lost 4 bases, with 12 bases spanning the gap.

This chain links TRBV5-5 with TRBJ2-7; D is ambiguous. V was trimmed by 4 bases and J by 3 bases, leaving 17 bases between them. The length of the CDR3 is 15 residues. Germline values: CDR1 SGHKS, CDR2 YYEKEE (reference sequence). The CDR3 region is CASSVTRALDYEQYF. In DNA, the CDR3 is TGTGCCAGCAGCGTGACCCGGGCCCTAGACTACGAGCAGTACTTC. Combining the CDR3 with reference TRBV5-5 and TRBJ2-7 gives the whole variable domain DAGVTQSPTHLIKTRGQQVTLRCSPISGHKSVSWYQQVLGQGPQFIFQYYEKEERGRGNFPDRFSARQFPNYSSELNVNALLLGDSALYLCASSVTRALDYEQYFGPGTRLTVT.

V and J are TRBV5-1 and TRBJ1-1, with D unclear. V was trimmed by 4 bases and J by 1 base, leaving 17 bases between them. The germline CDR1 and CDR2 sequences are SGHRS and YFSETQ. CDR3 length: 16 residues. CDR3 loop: CASSRSSAAENTEAFF. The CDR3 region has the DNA TGCGCCAGCAGCCGAAGCAGCGCGGCGGAGAACACTGAAGCTTTCTTT.

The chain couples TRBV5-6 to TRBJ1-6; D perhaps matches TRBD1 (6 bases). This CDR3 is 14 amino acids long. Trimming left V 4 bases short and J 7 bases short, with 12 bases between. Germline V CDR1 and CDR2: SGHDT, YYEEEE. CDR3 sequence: CASSLGTRNSPLHF. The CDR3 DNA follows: TGTGCCAGCAGCCTCGGGACAAGGAATTCACCCCTCCACTTT.

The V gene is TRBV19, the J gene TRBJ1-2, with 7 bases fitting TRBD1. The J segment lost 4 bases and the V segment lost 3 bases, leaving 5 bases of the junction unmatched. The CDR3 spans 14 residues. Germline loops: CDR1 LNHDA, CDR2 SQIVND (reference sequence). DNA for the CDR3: TGTGCCAGTAGTATTAGGGGGCCTAGCTATGGCTACACCTTC. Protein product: CASSIRGPSYGYTF.

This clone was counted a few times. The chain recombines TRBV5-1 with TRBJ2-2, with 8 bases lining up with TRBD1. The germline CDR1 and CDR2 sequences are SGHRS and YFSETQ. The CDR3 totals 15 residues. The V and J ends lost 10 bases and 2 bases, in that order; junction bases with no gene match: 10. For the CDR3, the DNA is TGCGCCGGCCGACAGGGGATTGTTAACACCGGGGAGCTGTTTTTT. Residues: CAGRQGIVNTGELFF.

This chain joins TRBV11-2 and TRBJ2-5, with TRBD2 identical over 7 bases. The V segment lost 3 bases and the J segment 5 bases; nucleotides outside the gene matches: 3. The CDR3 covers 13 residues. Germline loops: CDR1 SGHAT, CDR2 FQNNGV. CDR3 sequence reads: CASSLGGLETQYF. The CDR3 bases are TGTGCCAGCAGCTTGGGGGGGTTGGAGACCCAGTACTTC.